Here is one T cell receptor beta chain with its context. Its antigen remains unidentified. Base quality data are lacking; no much larger clone is found one base away. In Seattle, one collaborating source enrolled patients while the infection was active and tracked those patients longitudinally over the course of disease. The collaborating institutions used their own protocols to collect whole blood in K2EDTA tubes. Collaborator samples were shipped for TCRbeta analysis as frozen whole blood, isolated PBMCs, or DNA extracted from either sample type. This specimen belongs to a study of blood T cell repertoires in COVID-19 (dated by TCRdb to 2020 to 2021). General notes on the study: The collaborator samples originated in the United States, Italy and Spain and spanned the acute and convalescent phases of COVID-19. HLA class I and class II types, where available, came from metadata supplied by the sample provider rather than from assay-based typing. The repertoires were made available in a free public database intended to serve as a resource for research on the immune response to SARS-CoV-2. The prospective study material was composed of cDNA or gDNA derived from T cells, B-cell-depleted T cells, or PBMCs. The samples were drawn from the first 160 participants of the ongoing ImmuneRACE study and from some 1,300 subjects provided by 6 global collaborators. A de-identified subject ID, COVID-19 status, age in years and sex were almost always included in the sample metadata. The dataset comprised deeply sampled blood TCRbeta repertoires from subjects exposed to, actively infected with, or recovered from COVID-19.

Study-level results and caveats: The amount of clinical and demographic metadata varied by source and participant and was provided uncurated.

The CDR3, cysteine through phenylalanine, is 15 amino acids long. Only CDR3 DNA is held: 45 bases, read in frame from base 1. In the germline V gene, CDR1 corresponds to SGHVS and CDR2 to FNYEAQ. Ends trimmed: V by 5 bases, J by 0 bases; bases unmatched to a gene: 3. TCRbeta CDR3 regions were amplified from genomic DNA using the immunoSEQ Assay, a bias-controlled multiplex PCR. Turning to the authors' computational methods: Within the assay, amplification of reference gene primers was used to estimate how many nucleated cells each sample contained. To quantify the absolute abundance of each unique TCRbeta CDR3 rearrangement, sequence reads were collapsed and filtered. For each sample, productive Simpson clonality was calculated by taking the square root of Simpson's diversity index across productive rearrangements. TCRdb carries this immuneACCESS record with in-frame sequences only. Its versions omit some clonotypes, under half of them owing to an unresolved V gene in the studies checked, with the rest unexplained. For V, J and clone size, that table is used; D and trimming come from the DNA. For this sample there are 200,000 or so clones; about nine tenths appear just once. The ten biggest clones cover roughly 2.6% of the sample.

Sequencing input: peripheral blood. Recombination connected TRBV7-6 to TRBJ2-2, and 7 bases in between align with TRBD1. The receptor was derived from a man in his thirties or forties with COVID-19, enrolled during active disease. CDR3 protein: CASSDTGANTGELFF. The DNA sequence is TGTGCCAGCAGCGATACAGGGGCGAACACCGGGGAGCTGTTTTTT.